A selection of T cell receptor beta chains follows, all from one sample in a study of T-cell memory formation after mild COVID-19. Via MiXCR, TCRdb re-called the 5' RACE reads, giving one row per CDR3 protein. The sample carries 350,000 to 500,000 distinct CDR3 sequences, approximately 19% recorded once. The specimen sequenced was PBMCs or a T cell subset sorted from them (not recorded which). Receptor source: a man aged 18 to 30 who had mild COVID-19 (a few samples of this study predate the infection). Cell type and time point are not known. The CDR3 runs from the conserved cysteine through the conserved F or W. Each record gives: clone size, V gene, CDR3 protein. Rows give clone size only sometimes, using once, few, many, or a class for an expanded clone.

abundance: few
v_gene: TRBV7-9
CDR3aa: CASSLWPNTEAFF

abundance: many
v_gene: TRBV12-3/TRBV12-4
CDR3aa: CASSTEGGKETQYF

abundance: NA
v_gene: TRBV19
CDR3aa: CATTWGGGPAVNTEAFF

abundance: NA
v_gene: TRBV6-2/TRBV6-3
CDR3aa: CASSYVRGLEASGEGETQYF

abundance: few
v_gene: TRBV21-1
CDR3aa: CASSKALYPDTQYF

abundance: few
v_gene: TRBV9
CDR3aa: CASSSVGNGGLHF

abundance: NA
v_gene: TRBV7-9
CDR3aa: CASSTTGGARTWELFF

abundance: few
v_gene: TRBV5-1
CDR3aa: CASSEFDTTTEAFF

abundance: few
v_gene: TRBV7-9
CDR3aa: CASSLARPGDSPLHF

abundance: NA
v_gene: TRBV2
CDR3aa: CASRGLAGNEQYF

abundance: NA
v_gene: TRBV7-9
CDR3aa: CASSLGTGNYHQPQHF

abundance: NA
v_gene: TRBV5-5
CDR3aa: CASSFGFTEAFF

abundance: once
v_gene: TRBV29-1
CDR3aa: CSARGLAGAEQYF

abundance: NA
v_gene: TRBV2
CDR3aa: CAIAGLAGIGELFF

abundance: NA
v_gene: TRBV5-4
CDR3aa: CASSLARTGGDEQFF

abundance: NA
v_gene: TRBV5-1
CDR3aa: CASSPPIGTDTQYF

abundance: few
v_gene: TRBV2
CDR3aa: CASSQLTGRNYGYTF

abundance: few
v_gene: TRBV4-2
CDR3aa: CASSQGLGGNYGYTF

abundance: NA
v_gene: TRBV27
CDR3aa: CASSLQGAVGVTEAFF

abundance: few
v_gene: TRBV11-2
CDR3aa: CASSDEGGYYNEQFF

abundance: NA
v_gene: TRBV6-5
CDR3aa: CASSLRGFQYNEQFF

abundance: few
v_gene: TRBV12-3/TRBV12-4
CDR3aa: CASNRGGGGGGYTF

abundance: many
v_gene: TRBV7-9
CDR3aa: CASSLSQGNQETQYF

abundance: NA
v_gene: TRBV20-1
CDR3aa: CSARDHREHIQYF

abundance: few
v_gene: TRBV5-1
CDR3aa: CASRIDPNTEAFF

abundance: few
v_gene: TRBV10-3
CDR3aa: CAISDTGAEVQYF

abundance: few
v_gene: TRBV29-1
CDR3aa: CSVVGGEKLFF

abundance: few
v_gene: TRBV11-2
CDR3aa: CASSLALGEYNEQFF

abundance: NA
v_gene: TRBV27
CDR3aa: CASSHRINYGYTF

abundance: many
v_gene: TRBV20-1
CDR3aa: CSALSGGLTYEQYF

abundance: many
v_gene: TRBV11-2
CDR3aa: CASSTSGENEQFF

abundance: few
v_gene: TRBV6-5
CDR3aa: CASREQDNQPQHF

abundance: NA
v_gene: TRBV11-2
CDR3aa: CASSPERLAGLETQYF

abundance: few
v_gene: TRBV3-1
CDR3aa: CASSQDSQGGPYNEQFF

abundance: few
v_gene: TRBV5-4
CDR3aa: CASSLGQGFNQPQHF

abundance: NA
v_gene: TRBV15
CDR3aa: CATYHPGGPETQYF

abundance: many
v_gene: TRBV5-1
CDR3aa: CASSVPGQGETQYF

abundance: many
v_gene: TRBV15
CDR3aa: CATSPEQYHEQFF

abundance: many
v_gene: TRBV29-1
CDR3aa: CSVALSVDGDTQYF

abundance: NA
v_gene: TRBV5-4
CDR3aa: CASSTDSSPLHF

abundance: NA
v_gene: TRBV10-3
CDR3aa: CAISESWEAFF

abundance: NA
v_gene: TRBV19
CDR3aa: CASSRKTGVDTQYF

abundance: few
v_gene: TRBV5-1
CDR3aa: CASSWRLAEETQYF

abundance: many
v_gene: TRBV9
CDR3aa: CASSRGLAGFPDTQYF

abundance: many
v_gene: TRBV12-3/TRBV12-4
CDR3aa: CASSFGQGGVAEAFF

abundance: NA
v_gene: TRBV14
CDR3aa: CASSPPRTQNTGELFF

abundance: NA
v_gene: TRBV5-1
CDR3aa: CASTVYAGNTDTQYF

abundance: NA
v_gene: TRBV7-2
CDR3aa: CASGSSGGVNEKLFF